Listed here are 7 T cell receptor beta chains from one sample, sequenced in a study of Ad26.COV2.S vaccination and SARS-CoV-2 variants. This table comes from immunoSEQ multiplex PCR, and its TCRdb copy is limited to in-frame clones, with some not included. The sample has around 350,000 clones, roughly 94% seen once; the top ten hold 3% to 5%. The sequenced sample was peripheral blood, obtained after recovery from COVID-19. The receptors stem from a human donor who had recovered from COVID-19.

This rearrangement joins TRBV25-1 to TRBJ1-2; no reliable D call. In germline, CDR1 is MGHDK, CDR2 SYGVNS. Trimming shortened V by 8 bases and J by 1 base, and 8 bases separated the two germline ends. CDR3 length: 12 residues. The CDR3 coding sequence is TGTGCCAGCTCCCAGCTTAACTATGGCTACACCTTC. Protein sequence: CASSQLNYGYTF.

The V gene is TRBV3-1 (or the pseudogene TRBV3-2), the J gene TRBJ1-1, with D possibly being TRBD1 (5 bases). CDR3 length equals 12 residues. Germline loops: CDR1 LGHDT, CDR2 YNNKEL (reference sequence). V lost 0 bases, J lost 14 bases, and 13 bases lay in between. The CDR3, as DNA: TGTGCCAGCAGCCAAGATTCGGGGGTGGAATTCTTT. Its translation is CASSQDSGVEFF.

V is TRBV3-1 (or the pseudogene TRBV3-2) and J is TRBJ1-2; 7 bases are a match to TRBD1. There are 15 residues in the CDR3. J lost 8 bases, V lost 4 bases, and 13 bases had no gene match. Germline V gene sequence: CDR1 LGHDT, CDR2 YNNKEL (reference sequence). The CDR3 DNA reads as TGTGCCAGCAGCCTGGGCGGCAGCCTACAGGGGGGCTACACCTTC. Translation: CASSLGGSLQGGYTF.

CDR3 sequence reads: CASRVDRASGNTIYF. CDR3 sequence (DNA): TGTGCCAGCAGAGTTGACAGGGCCTCTGGAAACACCATATATTTT. The chain is built from TRBV6-6 and TRBJ1-3; 7 bases agree with TRBD1. The CDR3 runs to 15 residues. Germline V gives CDR1 MNHNY, CDR2 SVGAGI (reference sequence). J lost 0 bases, V lost 6 bases, and 5 bases had no gene match.

This clone was seen only once. The rearrangement links TRBV6-5 to TRBJ2-5; D is unresolved. The CDR3 runs to 14 residues. Trimming cost V 5 bases and J 5 bases, with 15 bases left between them. CDR1 MNHEY and CDR2 SVGAGI come from the germline V gene. The CDR3 nucleotides are TGTGCCAGCAGTCCTGTACCCAGCCTGGAGACCCAGTACTTC. Amino acids: CASSPVPSLETQYF.

The chain uses TRBV5-4 and TRBJ1-4; D is ambiguous. The CDR3 is 15 residues long. Per germline, CDR1 SGHNT and CDR2 YYREEE (reference sequence). The germline V and J ends were trimmed by 3 bases and 0 bases, with 9 bases remaining between them. CDR3 protein: CASSSSVATNEKLFF. DNA of the CDR3: TGTGCCAGCAGCTCTTCTGTGGCAACTAATGAAAAACTGTTTTTT.

This clone was observed a few times. The chain carries TRBV4-3 and TRBJ1-5, with D maybe TRBD1 (6 bases). V gave up 0 bases and J gave up 1 base, with 13 bases separating them. Germline lookup yields CDR1 LGHNA and CDR2 YSLEER. The length of the CDR3 is 17 residues. CDR3 in amino acids: CASSQDAGGASNQPQHF. DNA of the CDR3: TGCGCCAGCAGCCAAGATGCGGGGGGCGCGAGCAATCAGCCCCAGCATTTT.